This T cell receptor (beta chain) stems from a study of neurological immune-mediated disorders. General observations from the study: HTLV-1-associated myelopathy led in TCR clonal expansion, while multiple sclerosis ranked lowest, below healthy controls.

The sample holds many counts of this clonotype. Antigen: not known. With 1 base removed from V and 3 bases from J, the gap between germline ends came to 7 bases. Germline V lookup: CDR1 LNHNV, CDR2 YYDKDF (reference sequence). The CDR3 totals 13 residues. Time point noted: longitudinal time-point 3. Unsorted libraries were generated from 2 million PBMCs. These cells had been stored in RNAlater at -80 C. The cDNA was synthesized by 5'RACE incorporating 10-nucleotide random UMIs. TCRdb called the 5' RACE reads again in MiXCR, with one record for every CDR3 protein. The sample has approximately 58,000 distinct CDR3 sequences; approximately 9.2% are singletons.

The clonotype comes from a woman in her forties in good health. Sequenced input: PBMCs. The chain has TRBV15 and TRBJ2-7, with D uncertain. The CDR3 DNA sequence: TGTGCCACCAGCAGAGGCGTTGGCTACGAGCAGTACTTC. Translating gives CATSRGVGYEQYF.